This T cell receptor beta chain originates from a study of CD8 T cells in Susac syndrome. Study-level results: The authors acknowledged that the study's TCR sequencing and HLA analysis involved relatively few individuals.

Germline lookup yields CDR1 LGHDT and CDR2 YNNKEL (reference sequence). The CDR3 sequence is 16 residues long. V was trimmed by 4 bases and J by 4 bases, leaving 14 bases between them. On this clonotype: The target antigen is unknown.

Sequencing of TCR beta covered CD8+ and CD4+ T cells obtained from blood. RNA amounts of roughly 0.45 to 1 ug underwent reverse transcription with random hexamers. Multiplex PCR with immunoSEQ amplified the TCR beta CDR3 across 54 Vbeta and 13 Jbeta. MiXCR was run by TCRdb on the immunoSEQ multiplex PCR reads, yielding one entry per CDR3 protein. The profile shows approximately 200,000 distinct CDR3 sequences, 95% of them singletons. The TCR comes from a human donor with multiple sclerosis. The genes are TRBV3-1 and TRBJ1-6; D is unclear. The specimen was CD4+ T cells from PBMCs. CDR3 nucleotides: TGTGCCAGCAGCCCGGACGGACGGATTTATAATTCACCCCTCCACTTT. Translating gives CASSPDGRIYNSPLHF.